This entry is about one T cell receptor beta chain. Sorted-subset replicate PCRs used 200 ng of genomic DNA. This amount corresponded to 30,000 to 35,000 T cell genomes. Clones were sequenced by immunoSEQ multiplex PCR, and TCRdb holds only the in-frame ones, with some missing. The top ten hold more than 0.95% of the sample, which has some 2 million clones, about 95% seen once. Only CD45RO-negative cells positively selected for CCR7 counted as naive CD8 cells, so terminally differentiated effector memory CD45RA+ cells were excluded. Caucasian adults living in Nashville, Tennessee, provided all samples. This entry is derived from a study of shared clonotypes between healthy human individuals. Across the whole study: Those who served as donors were two women and a few men between the ages of 18 and 49.

V lost 0 bases to trimming and J lost 0 bases, with 13 bases between them. CDR3 length: 17 amino acids. The germline CDR1 and CDR2 sequences are SGHDT and YYEEEE. The J gene is TRBJ1-5, the V gene TRBV5-6, with D possibly matching TRBD1 (6 bases). This clonotype was obtained from a young man in good health. Sequenced: naive CD8+ T cells sorted from blood. DNA of the CDR3: TGTGCCAGCAGCTTGGCCGGGGGCAGTAATAGCAATCAGCCCCAGCATTTT. It is translated as CASSLAGGSNSNQPQHF.